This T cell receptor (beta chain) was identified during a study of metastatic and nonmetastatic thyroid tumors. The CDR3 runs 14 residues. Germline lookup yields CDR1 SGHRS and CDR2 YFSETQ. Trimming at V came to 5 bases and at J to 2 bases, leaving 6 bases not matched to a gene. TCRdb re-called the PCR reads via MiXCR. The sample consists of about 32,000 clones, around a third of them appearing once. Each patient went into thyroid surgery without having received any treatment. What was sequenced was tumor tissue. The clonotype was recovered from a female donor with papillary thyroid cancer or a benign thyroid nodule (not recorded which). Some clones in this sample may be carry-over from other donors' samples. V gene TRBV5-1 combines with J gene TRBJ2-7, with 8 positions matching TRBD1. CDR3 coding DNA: TGCGCCAGCAGTTCTCAGGGGGCAGCCTACGAGCAGTACTTC. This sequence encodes CASSSQGAAYEQYF. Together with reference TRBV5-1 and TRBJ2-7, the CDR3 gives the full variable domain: KAGVTQTPRYLIKTRGQQVTLSCSPISGHRSVSWYQQTPGQGLQFLFEYFSETQRNKGNFPGRFSGRQFSNSRSEMNVSTLELGDSALYLCASSSQGAAYEQYFGPGTRLTVT.